This TCR beta chain was captured in a study of beta chain features in type 1 diabetes. Whole-study findings and limits: When Type 1 diabetes patients were examined, their TCRB CDR3s proved moderately but significantly shorter in all four CD4+ subsets.

Central memory, naive, regulatory and stem cell-like memory CD4+ cells were sorted by CD45RO/CCR7/CD25/CD127/CD95/CD27. Germline V gives CDR1 MDHEN, CDR2 SYDVKM. Trimming removed 6 bases at V and 7 bases at J, with 18 bases between. The CDR3 length is 14 residues. Every bit of the isolated RNA underwent reverse transcription, so sequencing read expressed TCRB transcripts. Produced via immunoSEQ multiplex PCR; TCRdb's table is partial and in-frame only. The sample includes 680,000 or so clones, around 15% seen only once; the top ten take 0.02% to 0.025%. This clone is a singleton in its sample. Its cognate antigen is unknown.

V is TRBV28 and J is TRBJ1-2; D is uncertain. This clonotype was sampled from a man between 18 and 35 years old with type 1 diabetes. Material for sequencing was naive CD4+ T cells from blood. CDR3 residues: CASSPGIRFGGYTF. Written as DNA, the CDR3 is TGTGCCAGCAGCCCGGGAATCAGGTTTGGTGGCTACACCTTC.